The TCR beta chain under discussion was sequenced for a study of T cell changes during pregnancy in multiple sclerosis. Here immunoSEQ multiplex PCR was the method, and the copy in TCRdb shows in-frame clones only, minus some. Of 70,000 to 80,000 clones listed, roughly 92% are singletons. V lost 6 bases, J lost 9 bases, and 15 bases lay in between. Per the germline V gene, CDR1 is SQVTM and CDR2 is ANQGSEA. CDR3 length equals 12 residues. The chain employs TRBV29-1 and TRBJ2-1; a possible D gene is TRBD1 (7 bases). The receptor was derived from a female donor in good health, enrolled as a control in a pregnancy study. The sequencing used peripheral blood, collected after pregnancy. CDR3 sequence reads: CSVRNQGGEQFF. The CDR3 DNA reads TGCAGCGTGAGGAACCAGGGGGGTGAGCAGTTCTTC.